The 18 T cell receptor beta chains in this list originate from one sample, sequenced in a study of cytomegalovirus exposure and HLA in healthy donors. The PCR ran on 60 Vbeta and 13 Jbeta primers. Generated by immunoSEQ multiplex PCR, the TCRdb table keeps only in-frame clones and is missing some. The table lists some 71,000 clones. Input material: PBMCs. The receptors originated from a woman in her 30s in good health and CMV-seronegative.

The chain couples TRBV18 to TRBJ1-1; 7 bases align to TRBD1. V dropped 4 bases and J dropped 1; count of bases not matched to a gene: 3. Germline-derived CDR1 and CDR2 are KGHSH and LQKENI. This CDR3 is built from 14 residues. CDR3 sequence reads: CASSLRTGNTEAFF. For the CDR3, the DNA is TGTGCCAGCTCACTTCGGACAGGGAACACTGAAGCTTTCTTT.

The chain combines TRBV4-2 with TRBJ2-7; the D gene is possibly TRBD1 (6 bases). The CDR3 contains 14 residues. Per germline, CDR1 LGHNA and CDR2 YNFKEQ. The V and J ends lost 3 bases and 2 bases respectively, with 11 bases between them. The CDR3, as DNA: TGTGCCAGCAGCCAGGCAGGGGATGCCTACGAGCAGTACTTC. Protein: CASSQAGDAYEQYF.

This rearrangement joins TRBV6-5 to TRBJ2-5; 8 bases line up with TRBD1. After removal of 2 bases from V and 5 bases from J, the junction contained 10 bases not matched to a gene. This CDR3 is 16 amino acids long. Germline CDR1 reads MNHEY; CDR2 reads SVGAGI. The CDR3 DNA is TGTGCCAGCAGTTACATGCCGGGACAGGTATGGGAGACCCAGTACTTC. This codes for CASSYMPGQVWETQYF.

The chain links TRBV9 to TRBJ2-1; the match to TRBD1 covers 9 bases. The junction had 2 bases not matched to a gene; V was cut back by 2 bases and J by 5 bases. Per germline, CDR1 SGDLS and CDR2 YYNGEE. The CDR3 consists of 14 residues. For the CDR3, the DNA is TGTGCCAGCAGCGTGGGACAGGGACACAATGAGCAGTTCTTC. Amino acid sequence: CASSVGQGHNEQFF.

CDR3 bases: TGTGCCAGCAGCTTAGATGCAGTACCTTCTCAACACTACACCTTC. It translates to CASSLDAVPSQHYTF. The chain carries TRBV7-9 and TRBJ1-2; the D is unclear. V was clipped by 1 base and J by 10 bases, with 19 bases between them. Germline CDR1 reads SEHNR; CDR2 reads FQNEAQ (reference sequence). The CDR3 contains 15 residues. Looking up the rest from reference TRBV7-9 and TRBJ1-2 gives the full variable domain: DTGVSQNPRHKITKRGQNVTFRCDPISEHNRLYWYRQTLGQGPEFLTYFQNEAQLEKSRLLSDRFSAERPKGSFSTLEIQRTEQGDSAMYLCASSLDAVPSQHYTFGSGTRLTVV.

This rearrangement joins TRBV7-2 to TRBJ2-7, with TRBD2 identical over 7 bases. Germline loops: CDR1 SGHTA, CDR2 FQGNSA. The CDR3 extends over 14 amino acids. V dropped 3 bases and J dropped 1; count of bases not matched to a gene: 3. The CDR3 nucleotides read TGTGCCAGCAGCTTCCGGGACTATTCCTACGAGCAGTACTTC. Amino acids: CASSFRDYSYEQYF.

The J gene is TRBJ2-7, the V gene TRBV5-1, with D tentatively TRBD2 (6 bases). The germline V gene encodes CDR1 SGHRS and CDR2 YFSETQ. V lost 1 base and J 2 bases, leaving 10 bases between the germline ends. The CDR3 length is 14 residues. DNA for the CDR3: TGCGCCAGCAGCTTGTCCGGGACTCCCTACGAGCAGTACTTC. Amino acid sequence: CASSLSGTPYEQYF.

The chain has TRBV28 and TRBJ2-2; TRBD2 agrees at 7 bases. The CDR3 loop spans 17 amino acids. The germline gives CDR1 MDHEN, CDR2 SYDVKM. After removal of 2 bases from V and 4 bases from J, the junction contained 10 bases not matched to a gene. DNA of the CDR3: TGTGCCAGCAGTTTAGTCGGCCTAGCGGCCTTCACCGGGGAGCTGTTTTTT. This gives the protein CASSLVGLAAFTGELFF. The variable domain in full, completed from reference TRBV28 and TRBJ2-2, reads DVKVTQSSRYLVKRTGEKVFLECVQDMDHENMFWYRQDPGLGLRLIYFSYDVKMKEKGDIPEGYSVSREKKERFSLILESASTNQTSMYLCASSLVGLAAFTGELFFGEGSRLTVL.

CDR3 sequence: CASRAGGNVWTQYF. CDR3 DNA sequence: TGTGCCAGCAGGGCCGGAGGGAATGTTTGGACCCAGTACTTC. The genes are TRBV28 and TRBJ2-5; a weak D match, TRBD2 (6 bases). V was pared by 6 bases and J by 7 bases, with 18 bases between. The CDR3 length is 14 residues. The V gene's germline CDR1 is MDHEN and CDR2 SYDVKM. Drawing the rest from reference TRBV28 and TRBJ2-5, the complete variable domain is DVKVTQSSRYLVKRTGEKVFLECVQDMDHENMFWYRQDPGLGLRLIYFSYDVKMKEKGDIPEGYSVSREKKERFSLILESASTNQTSMYLCASRAGGNVWTQYFGPGTRLLVL.

The J gene is TRBJ1-2, the V gene TRBV7-8, with 9 bases matching TRBD1. V trimming: 1 base; J trimming: 7 bases; junction bases outside the gene matches: 4. The germline V gene has CDR1 SGHVS and CDR2 FQNEAQ. This CDR3 is built from 14 residues. The CDR3 loop is CASSLGQGEGGYTF. The CDR3 nucleotides read TGTGCCAGCAGCTTAGGACAGGGGGAAGGTGGCTACACCTTC. The whole variable domain, remainder taken from reference TRBV7-8 and TRBJ1-2, is GAGVSQSPRYKVAKRGQDVALRCDPISGHVSLFWYQQALGQGPEFLTYFQNEAQLDKSGLPSDRFFAERPEGSVSTLKIQRTQQEDSAVYLCASSLGQGEGGYTFGSGTRLTVV.

The chain employs TRBV5-6 and TRBJ2-2; 8 bases map to TRBD1. This CDR3 region has 15 residues. Germline V gives CDR1 SGHDT, CDR2 YYEEEE. After removal of 5 bases from V and 1 base from J, the junction contained 4 bases not matched to a gene. Here the CDR3 DNA reads TGTGCCAGCAGGCCCGGGACAGGGAACACCGGGGAGCTGTTTTTT. This codes for CASRPGTGNTGELFF.

A note on this clone: A junction boundary mismatches the germline segment, possibly from a read error. The rearrangement links TRBV30 to TRBJ1-5; TRBD1 might be the D (6 bases). Germline lookup yields CDR1 GTSNPN and CDR2 SVGIG (reference sequence). The CDR3 spans 13 residues. CDR3 protein: CSWNGQKNQPQHF. The CDR3 bases are TGTTCCTGGAACGGACAGAAAAATCAGCCCCAGCATTTT.

This sequence joins TRBV4-3 and TRBJ2-7; 10 positions match TRBD2. CDR3 length: 16 residues. V was pared by 0 bases and J by 4 bases, with 6 bases of the junction left unmatched. Germline V gene data show CDR1 as LGHNA and CDR2 as YSLEER. The CDR3 sequence is CASSQEPTSGSYEQYF. CDR3 in DNA: TGCGCCAGCAGCCAAGAACCGACTAGCGGGTCATACGAGCAGTACTTC.

The chain employs TRBV4-3 and TRBJ2-1, with 12 bases fitting TRBD2. V dropped 6 bases and J dropped 3; count of bases not matched to a gene: 3. The CDR3 totals 15 residues. The V gene's germline CDR1 is LGHNA and CDR2 YSLEER. The CDR3 sequence is CASRPTSGGYNEQFF. The CDR3 DNA reads TGCGCCAGCAGGCCGACTAGCGGGGGCTACAATGAGCAGTTCTTC.

The chain combines TRBV7-6 with TRBJ2-7, with a tentative D call TRBD1 (6 bases). Germline V gene lookup returns CDR1 SGHVS and CDR2 FNYEAQ. The CDR3 spans 13 residues. Trimming removed 0 bases at V and 6 bases at J, with 9 bases between. The CDR3 loop is CASSLAEGGEQYF. As DNA, the CDR3 is TGTGCCAGCAGCTTAGCGGAAGGGGGCGAGCAGTACTTC.

The rearrangement uses TRBV4-1 and TRBJ2-5; no definite D call. Germline-derived CDR1 and CDR2 are MGHRA and YSYEKL. V gave up 0 bases and J gave up 5 bases, with 13 bases separating them. The CDR3 extends over 15 amino acids. CDR3 nucleotides: TGCGCCAGCAGCCAAGATACGTCAGGATGGGAGACCCAGTACTTC. Translated: CASSQDTSGWETQYF.

The chain uses TRBV9 and TRBJ2-7; TRBD1 matches at 7 bases. With V trimmed by 0 bases and J by 2 bases, 5 bases remained unmatched. This CDR3 comprises 15 residues. Germline CDR1 SGDLS, CDR2 YYNGEE. CDR3 sequence reads: CASSVALQGTYEQYF. The CDR3, as DNA: TGTGCCAGCAGCGTAGCACTACAGGGGACCTACGAGCAGTACTTC.

Concerning this clone itself: Germline and junction disagree at one end, which may indicate a read error. This chain connects TRBV28 to TRBJ2-3, with TRBD2 matching over 9 bases. Germline CDR1 and CDR2: MDHEN and SYDVKM. This CDR3 is 14 amino acids long. This CDR3 reads CASRPGTSIDTQYF. The CDR3 DNA sequence: TGTGCCAGCAGACCCGGGACTAGCATAGATACGCAGTATTTT.